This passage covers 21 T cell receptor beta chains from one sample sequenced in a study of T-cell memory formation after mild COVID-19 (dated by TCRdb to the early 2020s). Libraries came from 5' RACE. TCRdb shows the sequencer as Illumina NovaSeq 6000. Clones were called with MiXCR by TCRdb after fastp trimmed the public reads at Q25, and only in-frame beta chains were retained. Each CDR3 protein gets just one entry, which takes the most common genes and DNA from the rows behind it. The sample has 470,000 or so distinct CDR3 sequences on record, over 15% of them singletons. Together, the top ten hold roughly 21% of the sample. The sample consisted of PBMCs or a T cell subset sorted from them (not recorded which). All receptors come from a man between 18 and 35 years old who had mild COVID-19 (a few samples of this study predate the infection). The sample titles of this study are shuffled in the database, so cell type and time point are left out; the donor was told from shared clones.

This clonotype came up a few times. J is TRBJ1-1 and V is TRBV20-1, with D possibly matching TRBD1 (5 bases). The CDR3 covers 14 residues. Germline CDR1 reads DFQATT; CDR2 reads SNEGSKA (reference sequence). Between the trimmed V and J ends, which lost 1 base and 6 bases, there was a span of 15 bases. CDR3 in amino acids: CSARAPRDRAEAFF. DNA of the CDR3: TGCAGTGCTAGAGCACCCAGGGATCGAGCTGAAGCTTTCTTT.

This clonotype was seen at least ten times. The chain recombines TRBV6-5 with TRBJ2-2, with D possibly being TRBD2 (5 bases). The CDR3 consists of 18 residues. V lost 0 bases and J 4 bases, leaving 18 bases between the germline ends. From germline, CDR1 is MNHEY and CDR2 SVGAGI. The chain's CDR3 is CASSYSPSRRVSTGELFF. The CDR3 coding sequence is TGTGCCAGCAGTTACTCCCCATCAAGGCGGGTTAGCACCGGGGAGCTGTTTTTT.

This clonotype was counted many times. The CDR3 nucleotides read TGTGCCAGCAGCTTAGGGGGGCCAGATACGCAGTATTTT. It is translated as CASSLGGPDTQYF. The chain uses TRBV5-6 and TRBJ2-3; D might be TRBD1 or TRBD2, each matching 6 bases. CDR1 is SGHDT, CDR2 YYEEEE, per germline. V lost 2 bases to trimming and J lost 4 bases, with 8 bases between them. The CDR3 loop spans 13 amino acids.

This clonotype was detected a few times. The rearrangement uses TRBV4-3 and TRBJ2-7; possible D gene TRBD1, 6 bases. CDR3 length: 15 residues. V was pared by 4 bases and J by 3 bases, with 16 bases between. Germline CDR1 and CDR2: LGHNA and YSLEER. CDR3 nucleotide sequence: TGCGCCAGCAGCCTTGGGGGCCCCGCGTTCTACGAGCAGTACTTC. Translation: CASSLGGPAFYEQYF.

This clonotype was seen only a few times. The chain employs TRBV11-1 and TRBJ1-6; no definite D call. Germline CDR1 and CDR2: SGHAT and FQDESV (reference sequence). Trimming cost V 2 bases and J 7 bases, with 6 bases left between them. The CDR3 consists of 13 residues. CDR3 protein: CASSLNANSPLHF. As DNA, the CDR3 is TGTGCCAGCAGCTTAAACGCGAATTCACCCCTCCACTTT.

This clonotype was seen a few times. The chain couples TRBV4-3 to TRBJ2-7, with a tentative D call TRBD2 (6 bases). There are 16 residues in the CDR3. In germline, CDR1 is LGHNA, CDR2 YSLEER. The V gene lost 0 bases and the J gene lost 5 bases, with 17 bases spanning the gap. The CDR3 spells CASSQDSAGRLNEQYF. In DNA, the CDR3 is TGCGCCAGCAGCCAAGATTCAGCAGGGAGGTTGAACGAGCAGTACTTC.

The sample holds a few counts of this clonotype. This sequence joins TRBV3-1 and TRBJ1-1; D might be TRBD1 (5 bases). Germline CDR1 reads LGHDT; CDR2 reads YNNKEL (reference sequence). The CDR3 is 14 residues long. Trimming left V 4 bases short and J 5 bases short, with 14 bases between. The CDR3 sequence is CASSLTGGTTEAFF. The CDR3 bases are TGTGCCAGCAGCCTCACTGGGGGGACGACTGAAGCTTTCTTT.

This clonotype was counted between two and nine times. The CDR3 spells CASSFRQEIYKETQYF. The CDR3 DNA follows: TGCGCCAGCAGCTTTCGACAGGAGATTTACAAAGAGACCCAGTACTTC. The V call is TRBV5-1, the J call TRBJ2-5; the D gene is possibly TRBD1 (6 bases). The CDR3 is 16 residues long. From germline, CDR1 is SGHRS and CDR2 YFSETQ. V was cut by 2 bases and J by 3 bases, with 17 bases left in between. Drawing the rest from reference TRBV5-1 and TRBJ2-5, the complete variable domain is KAGVTQTPRYLIKTRGQQVTLSCSPISGHRSVSWYQQTPGQGLQFLFEYFSETQRNKGNFPGRFSGRQFSNSRSEMNVSTLELGDSALYLCASSFRQEIYKETQYFGPGTRLLVL.

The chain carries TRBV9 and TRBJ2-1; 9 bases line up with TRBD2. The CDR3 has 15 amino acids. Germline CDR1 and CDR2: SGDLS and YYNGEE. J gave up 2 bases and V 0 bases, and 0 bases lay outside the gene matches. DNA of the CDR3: TGTGCCAGCAGCGTAGTAGCGGGGGCCTACAATGAGCAGTTCTTC. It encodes CASSVVAGAYNEQFF.

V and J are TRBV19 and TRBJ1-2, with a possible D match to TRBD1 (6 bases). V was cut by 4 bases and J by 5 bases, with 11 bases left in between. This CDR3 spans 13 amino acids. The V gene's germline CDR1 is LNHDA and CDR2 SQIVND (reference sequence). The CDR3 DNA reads TGTGCCAGTAGTACTTCAGGGGTGTATGGCTACACCTTC. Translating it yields CASSTSGVYGYTF.

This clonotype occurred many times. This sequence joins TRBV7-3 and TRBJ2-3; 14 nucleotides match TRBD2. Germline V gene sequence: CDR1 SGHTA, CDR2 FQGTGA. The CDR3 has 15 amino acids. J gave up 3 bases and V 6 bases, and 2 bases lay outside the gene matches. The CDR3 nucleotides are TGTGCCAGCAGACGGACTAGCGGGGGGACAGATACGCAGTATTTT. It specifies CASRRTSGGTDTQYF.

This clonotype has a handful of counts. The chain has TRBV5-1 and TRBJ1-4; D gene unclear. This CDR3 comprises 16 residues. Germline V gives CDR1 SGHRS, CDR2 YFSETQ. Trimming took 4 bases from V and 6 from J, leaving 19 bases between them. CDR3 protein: CASSPRIGPRDEKLFF. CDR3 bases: TGCGCCAGCAGCCCCCGGATAGGGCCAAGAGATGAAAAACTGTTTTTT.

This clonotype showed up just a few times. CDR3 bases: TGCGCCAGCAGTGAGTCGACCCAAGAGACCCAGTACTTC. It encodes CASSESTQETQYF. The rearrangement joins TRBV10-2 to TRBJ2-5; no definite D call. Germline assignment: CDR1 WSHSY and CDR2 SAAADI. This CDR3 contains 13 residues. V lost 0 bases and J lost 1, with 3 bases in between.

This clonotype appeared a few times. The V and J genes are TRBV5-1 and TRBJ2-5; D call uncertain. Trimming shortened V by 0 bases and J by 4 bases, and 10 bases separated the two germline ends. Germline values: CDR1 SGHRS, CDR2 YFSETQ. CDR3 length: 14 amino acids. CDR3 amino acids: CASSLEGWGETQYF. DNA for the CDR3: TGCGCCAGCAGCTTGGAAGGGTGGGGAGAGACCCAGTACTTC. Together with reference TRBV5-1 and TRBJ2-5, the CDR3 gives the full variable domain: KAGVTQTPRYLIKTRGQQVTLSCSPISGHRSVSWYQQTPGQGLQFLFEYFSETQRNKGNFPGRFSGRQFSNSRSEMNVSTLELGDSALYLCASSLEGWGETQYFGPGTRLLVL.

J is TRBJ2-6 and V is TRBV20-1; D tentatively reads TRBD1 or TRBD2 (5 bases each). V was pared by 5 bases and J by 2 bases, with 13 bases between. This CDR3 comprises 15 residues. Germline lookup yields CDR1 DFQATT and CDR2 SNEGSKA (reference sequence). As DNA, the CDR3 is TGCAGTGCTCGGGACCTAGTTGCTGGGGCCAACGTCCTGACTTTC. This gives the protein CSARDLVAGANVLTF.

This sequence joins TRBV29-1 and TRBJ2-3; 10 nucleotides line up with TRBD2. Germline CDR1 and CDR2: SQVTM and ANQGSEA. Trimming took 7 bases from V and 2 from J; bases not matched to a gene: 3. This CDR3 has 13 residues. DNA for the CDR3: TGCAGCGCTAGCGGGGGCCTCACAGATACGCAGTATTTT. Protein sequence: CSASGGLTDTQYF.

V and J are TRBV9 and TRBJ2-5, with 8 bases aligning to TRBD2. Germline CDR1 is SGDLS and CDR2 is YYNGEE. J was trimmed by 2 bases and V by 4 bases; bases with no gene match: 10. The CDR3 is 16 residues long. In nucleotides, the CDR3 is TGTGCCAGCAGCCCACGGATAGCGGGGTTACAAGAGACCCAGTACTTC. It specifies CASSPRIAGLQETQYF.

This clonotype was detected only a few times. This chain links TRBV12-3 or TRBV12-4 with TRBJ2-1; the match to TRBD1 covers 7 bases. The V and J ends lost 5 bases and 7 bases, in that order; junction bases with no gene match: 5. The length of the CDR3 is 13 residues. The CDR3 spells CASSTGVGNEQFF. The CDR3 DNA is TGTGCCAGCAGTACAGGGGTTGGGAATGAGCAGTTCTTC.

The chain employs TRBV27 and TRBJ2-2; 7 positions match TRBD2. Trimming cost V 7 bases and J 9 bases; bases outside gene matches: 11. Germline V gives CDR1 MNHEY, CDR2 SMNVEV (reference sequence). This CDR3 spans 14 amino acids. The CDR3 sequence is CASTLTGGRRELFF. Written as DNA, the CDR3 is TGTGCCAGCACCCTAACGGGGGGACGCCGGGAGCTGTTTTTT.

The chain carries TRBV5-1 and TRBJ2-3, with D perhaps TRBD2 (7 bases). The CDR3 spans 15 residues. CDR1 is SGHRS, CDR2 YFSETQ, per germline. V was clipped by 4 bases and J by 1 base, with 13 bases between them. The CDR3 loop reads CASSIQGGGTDTQYF. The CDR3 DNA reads TGCGCCAGCAGCATACAGGGAGGGGGCACAGATACGCAGTATTTT.

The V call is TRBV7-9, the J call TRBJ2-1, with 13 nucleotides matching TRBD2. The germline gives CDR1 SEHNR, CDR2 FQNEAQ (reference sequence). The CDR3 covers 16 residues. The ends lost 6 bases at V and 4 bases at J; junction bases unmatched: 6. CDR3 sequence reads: CASRSGLAGRYNEQFF. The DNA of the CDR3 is TGTGCCAGCAGGTCGGGACTAGCGGGGAGATACAATGAGCAGTTCTTC.